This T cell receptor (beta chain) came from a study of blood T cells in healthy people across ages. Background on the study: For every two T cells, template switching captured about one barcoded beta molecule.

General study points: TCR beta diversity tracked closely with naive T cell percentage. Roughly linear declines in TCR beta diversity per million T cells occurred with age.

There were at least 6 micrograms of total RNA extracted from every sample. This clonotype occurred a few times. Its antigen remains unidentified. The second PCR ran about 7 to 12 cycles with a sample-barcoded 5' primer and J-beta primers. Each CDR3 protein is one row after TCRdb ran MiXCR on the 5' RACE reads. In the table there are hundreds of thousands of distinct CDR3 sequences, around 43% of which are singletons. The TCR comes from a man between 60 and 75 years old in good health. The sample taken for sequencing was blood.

The CDR3 loop is CASSEPGTEKLYGYTF. The CDR3 nucleotides read TGTGCCAGCAGTGAACCCGGGACCGAAAAACTCTATGGCTACACCTTC. The chain carries TRBV12-3 or TRBV12-4 and TRBJ1-2; possible D gene TRBD1, 5 bases. This CDR3 spans 16 amino acids. V was pared by 5 bases and J by 4 bases, with 20 bases between.